This T cell receptor beta chain was found in a study of blood T cell repertoires in COVID-19. The overall study: Both acute and convalescent COVID-19 samples were obtained from the United States, Italy and Spain. PBMCs, B-cell-depleted T cells, or T cells were the source of the cDNA or gDNA that made up the material.

This clone was seen a handful of times. Germline CDR1 and CDR2: SGHTA and FQGTGA. The J segment lost 1 base and the V segment lost 6 bases, leaving 18 bases of the junction unmatched. This CDR3 is built from 19 residues. Authors' processing steps: Using reference gene primer amplification, nucleated cell counts were estimated. This table comes from immunoSEQ multiplex PCR, and its TCRdb copy is limited to in-frame clones, with some not included. D and trimming come from the DNA, and the V and J calls and clone size come from that table. Found here are roughly 500,000 clones, 80% to 90% of them singletons; the top ten hold approximately 2.9%.

Sequencing was done on a sample of peripheral blood. The source is a human donor in a cohort sampled during active COVID-19. The chain is built from TRBV7-3 and TRBJ2-5; TRBD2 aligns across 9 bases. CDR3 coding DNA: TGTGCCAGCAGGGACCCATTTGGGGACGGGCGGGAGGGCCAAGAGACCCAGTACTTC. Its protein product is CASRDPFGDGREGQETQYF.